One and the same sample provided the 27 T cell receptor beta chains below, sequenced in a study of early T cells in non-severe SARS-CoV-2 infection. TCRdb recomputed calls from the 5' RACE reads with MiXCR, one row per CDR3 protein. The sample lists over 80,000 distinct CDR3 sequences, less than 15% seen once, with 3.5% to 5% in the top ten. The starting material was whole blood, obtained at baseline. The receptors were sampled from an adult who was a healthcare worker with PCR-confirmed SARS-CoV-2 infection or an uninfected control (not recorded which).

Note on this clonotype: A clone one base away is much larger, so this may be a read error. J is TRBJ2-2 and V is TRBV12-3 or TRBV12-4; 14 nucleotides match TRBD2. V shed 6 bases and J 3 bases; nucleotides not matched to a gene: 0. The CDR3 is made up of 15 amino acids. CDR3 protein: CASRGLAGDTGELFF. DNA for the CDR3: TGTGCCAGCAGGGGACTAGCGGGGGACACCGGGGAGCTGTTTTTT.

This clonotype has a handful of counts. This chain joins TRBV7-9 and TRBJ2-1; D is perhaps TRBD2 (5 bases). The CDR3 is 14 amino acids. Germline CDR1 is SEHNR and CDR2 is FQNEAQ (reference sequence). V lost 1 base and J lost 6, with 10 bases in between. The CDR3 bases are TGTGCCAGCAGCTTAGAAGGACTTCCCAATGAGCAGTTCTTC. Translating gives CASSLEGLPNEQFF.

This clonotype came up a few times. DNA of the CDR3: TGTGCCAGCAGCTCGCCTAGGGGGAACACCGGGGAGCTGTTTTTT. Translating gives CASSSPRGNTGELFF. The gene calls are TRBV5-4 and TRBJ2-2; a weak D match, TRBD1 (5 bases). V lost 3 bases to trimming and J lost 1 base, with 10 bases between them. This CDR3 is built from 15 residues. Per the germline V gene, CDR1 is SGHNT and CDR2 is YYREEE (reference sequence).

J is TRBJ2-7 and V is TRBV18; 9 bases align to TRBD1. J was trimmed by 5 bases and V by 3 bases; bases with no gene match: 8. Germline CDR1 KGHSH, CDR2 LQKENI. The CDR3 has 15 amino acids. CDR3 region: CASSPRDRVLDEQYF. The CDR3 nucleotides are TGTGCCAGCTCACCCCGGGACAGGGTCCTCGACGAGCAGTACTTC.

This clonotype was found many times. The chain recombines TRBV18 with TRBJ2-3; D is possibly TRBD2 (6 bases). The CDR3 covers 14 residues. From germline, CDR1 is KGHSH and CDR2 LQKENI. V shed 3 bases and J shed 2 bases, with 9 bases lying between them. CDR3: CASSPGGVTDTQYF. CDR3 in DNA: TGTGCCAGCTCACCCGGAGGGGTCACAGATACGCAGTATTTT.

This clonotype turned up a few times. J is TRBJ2-2 and V is TRBV7-6, with D possibly called TRBD1 or TRBD2 (5 bases each). The germline gives CDR1 SGHVS, CDR2 FNYEAQ. Between the trimmed V and J ends, which lost 5 bases and 0 bases, there was a span of 16 bases. There are 17 residues in the CDR3. CDR3 in DNA: TGTGCCAGCAGCCCTATCCCCGGGGCTGCGAACACCGGGGAGCTGTTTTTT. Translation: CASSPIPGAANTGELFF.

This clonotype has at least ten counts. The genes are TRBV7-9 and TRBJ2-5; 8 nucleotides align to TRBD2. This CDR3 has 15 residues. CDR1 SEHNR and CDR2 FQNEAQ come from the germline V gene (reference sequence). Trimming took 1 base from V and 5 from J; bases not matched to a gene: 6. CDR3 DNA sequence: TGTGCCAGCAGCTTAGGGACTAGCCCCGGGGAGACCCAGTACTTC. Its translation is CASSLGTSPGETQYF.

The V call is TRBV6-1, the J call TRBJ2-7; D unclear. This CDR3 region has 12 residues. Trimming removed 5 bases at V and 2 bases at J, with 7 bases between. In germline, CDR1 is MNHNS, CDR2 SASEGT. The CDR3 protein is CASSHGTYEQYF. CDR3 bases: TGTGCCAGCAGTCACGGCACCTACGAGCAGTACTTC.

In this sample, this clonotype turned up a few times. The genes are TRBV11-2 and TRBJ1-6, with 7 bases fitting TRBD1. Germline V gene data show CDR1 as SGHAT and CDR2 as FQNNGV. The trim removed 5 bases at V and 1 base at J, leaving 11 bases unmatched. There are 18 residues in the CDR3. The CDR3 reads CASSQQRQGLSYNSPLHF. DNA for the CDR3: TGTGCCAGCAGCCAACAACGACAGGGACTTTCCTATAATTCACCCCTCCACTTT.

This chain links TRBV9 with TRBJ2-1, with TRBD2 matching 9 bases. The CDR3 sequence is 15 residues long. The V segment lost 3 bases and the J segment 1 base; nucleotides outside the gene matches: 2. From germline, CDR1 is SGDLS and CDR2 YYNGEE. CDR3 DNA sequence: TGTGCCAGCAGCGGAGCGGGAGGTTCCTACAATGAGCAGTTCTTC. Translation: CASSGAGGSYNEQFF. Using reference TRBV9 and TRBJ2-1 for the parts outside the CDR3, the full variable domain is DSGVTQTPKHLITATGQRVTLRCSPRSGDLSVYWYQQSLDQGLQFLIQYYNGEERAKGNILERFSAQQFPDLHSELNLSSLELGDSALYFCASSGAGGSYNEQFFGPGTRLTVL.

This clonotype has just a few counts. The chain is built from TRBV5-1 and TRBJ1-4, with D hard to call. The CDR3 is made up of 14 amino acids. V was shortened by 0 bases and J by 4 bases, with 7 bases between the two germline ends. In germline, CDR1 is SGHRS, CDR2 YFSETQ. Written as DNA, the CDR3 is TGCGCCAGCAGCTTGGACACCGTTAATGAAAAACTGTTTTTT. Its protein is CASSLDTVNEKLFF.

This sequence joins TRBV6-6 and TRBJ1-1, with D unclear. V was shortened by 5 bases and J by 11 bases, with 6 bases between the two germline ends. In germline, CDR1 is MNHNY, CDR2 SVGAGI (reference sequence). CDR3 length: 9 residues. In DNA form, the CDR3 reads TGTGCCAGCAGTACGGGGGCTTTCTTT. This sequence encodes CASSTGAFF.

The chain employs TRBV24-1 and TRBJ1-4; 7 nucleotides line up with TRBD1. Unmatched junction bases numbered 3, after V lost 3 bases and J lost 3 bases. The CDR3 loop spans 15 amino acids. CDR1 is KGHDR, CDR2 SFDVKD, per germline. The DNA for the CDR3 is TGTGCCACCAGTGATACCGGGACAGCTAATGAAAAACTGTTTTTT. Translation gives CATSDTGTANEKLFF.

In this sample, this clonotype turned up a few times. The chain has TRBV28 and TRBJ2-3; TRBD2 matches at 9 bases. The germline V gene encodes CDR1 MDHEN and CDR2 SYDVKM. Trimming cost V 5 bases and J 6 bases; bases outside gene matches: 9. The CDR3 contains 15 residues. The CDR3 is CASSQHSGGVDTQYF. The CDR3 DNA reads TGTGCCAGCAGTCAGCATAGCGGGGGTGTCGATACGCAGTATTTT.

The V gene is TRBV3-1, the J gene TRBJ2-7, with 8 bases matching TRBD1. The CDR3 is made up of 15 amino acids. Germline CDR1 LGHDT, CDR2 YNNKEL (reference sequence). The trim removed 1 base at V and 4 bases at J, leaving 6 bases unmatched. CDR3 in amino acids: CASSQGPGGKYEQYF. Written as DNA, the CDR3 is TGTGCCAGCAGCCAAGGCCCAGGGGGCAAGTACGAGCAGTACTTC.

The table lists this clonotype with a few counts. The V and J genes are TRBV3-1 and TRBJ2-1; D unresolved. The CDR3 extends over 12 amino acids. In germline, CDR1 is LGHDT, CDR2 YNNKEL (reference sequence). Trimming cost V 2 bases and J 9 bases, with 8 bases left between them. CDR3: CASSQPMSEQFF. CDR3 in DNA: TGTGCCAGCAGCCAACCGATGAGTGAGCAGTTCTTC.

This clonotype was seen a few times. The genes are TRBV29-1 and TRBJ1-1, with D tentatively TRBD1 (5 bases). The CDR3 covers 14 residues. CDR1 is SQVTM and CDR2 is ANQGSEA in the germline V gene. Trimming stripped 8 bases from V and 5 bases from J, with 21 bases between. Here the CDR3 DNA reads TGCAGCCACACACCCAAGGGGAGAGGGACTGAAGCTTTCTTT. Its translation is CSHTPKGRGTEAFF.

The chain employs TRBV3-1 and TRBJ2-7; 9 bases are a match to TRBD2. CDR1 and CDR2 (germline): LGHDT, YNNKEL (reference sequence). The V segment lost 6 bases and the J segment 2 bases; nucleotides outside the gene matches: 5. The CDR3 consists of 14 residues. Here the CDR3 reads CASSPGTSTYEQYF. CDR3 sequence (DNA): TGTGCCAGCAGTCCCGGGACTAGCACCTACGAGCAGTACTTC.

This rearrangement joins TRBV11-2 to TRBJ2-5; D might be TRBD1 (5 bases). This CDR3 region has 14 residues. The V and J ends lost 4 bases and 1 base respectively, with 10 bases between them. Germline values: CDR1 SGHAT, CDR2 FQNNGV. CDR3 DNA sequence: TGTGCCAGCAGCTATGACAGCTCCCAAGAGACCCAGTACTTC. This encodes CASSYDSSQETQYF.

The V and J genes are TRBV14 and TRBJ2-3; D remains unclear. Germline loops: CDR1 SGHDN, CDR2 FVKESK. With 0 bases removed from V and 4 bases from J, the gap between germline ends came to 8 bases. The CDR3 sequence is 14 residues long. The CDR3 is CASSQDRGPDTQYF. The CDR3 region has the DNA TGTGCCAGCAGCCAAGATCGTGGACCAGATACGCAGTATTTT.

Only a few counts were recorded for this clonotype. This rearrangement joins TRBV28 to TRBJ2-2; TRBD2 is a possible D gene (5 bases). Germline CDR1 is MDHEN and CDR2 is SYDVKM. The CDR3 covers 14 residues. V shed 5 bases and J shed 8 bases, with 15 bases lying between them. CDR3 sequence (DNA): TGTGCCAGCAGTCTCGGACTCTCCGCGGGGGAGCTGTTTTTT. Its protein is CASSLGLSAGELFF.

This clonotype showed up just a few times. The J gene is TRBJ1-2, the V gene TRBV6-7; 9 positions match TRBD1. Being an ORF, TRBV6-7 has a function that is uncertain. V gave up 4 bases and J gave up 13 bases; unmatched junction bases: 13. The CDR3 is 14 residues long. The CDR3 DNA sequence: TGTGCCAGCAGTTCAAATTCCGGACAGGGGAGCCCCACCTTC. This translates into CASSSNSGQGSPTF.

This clonotype was seen repeatedly, ten times or more. The CDR3 DNA reads TGTGCCAGCTCACCCTTCGGACAGGGCGCAGATACGCAGTATTTT. It yields the protein CASSPFGQGADTQYF. V gene TRBV18 combines with J gene TRBJ2-3, with 8 bases aligning to TRBD1. The CDR3 length is 15 residues. V shed 3 bases and J 4 bases; nucleotides not matched to a gene: 6. Germline CDR1 is KGHSH and CDR2 is LQKENI.

This clonotype was seen at least ten times. The junction differs from germline at one of its ends, possibly a read error. V gene TRBV7-7 combines with J gene TRBJ2-2, with 8 bases identical to TRBD1. Germline V gene lookup returns CDR1 SSHAT and CDR2 FNYEAQ (reference sequence). This CDR3 comprises 15 residues. CDR3 sequence reads: CASSLAGQGGGELFF. DNA for the CDR3: TGTGCTAGCAGCTTGGCAGGACAGGGCGGAGGGGAGCTGTTTTTT.

The chain uses TRBV7-3 and TRBJ2-5; tentatively, D is TRBD1 or TRBD2 (6 bases each). This CDR3 contains 15 residues. V was shortened by 2 bases and J by 0 bases, with 10 bases between the two germline ends. Germline values: CDR1 SGHTA, CDR2 FQGTGA. CDR3 sequence reads: CASSLSGAYQETQYF. The CDR3 DNA reads as TGTGCCAGCAGCTTATCGGGGGCGTACCAAGAGACCCAGTACTTC.

This clonotype was detected many times. J is TRBJ2-3 and V is TRBV7-3, with D perhaps TRBD2 (6 bases). The length of the CDR3 is 16 residues. Germline V gene sequence: CDR1 SGHTA, CDR2 FQGTGA. Trimming stripped 0 bases from V and 0 bases from J, with 10 bases between. The CDR3 DNA reads TGTGCCAGCAGCTTAACTCCCGGGACTAGCACAGATACGCAGTATTTT. It is translated as CASSLTPGTSTDTQYF.

The rearrangement uses TRBV28 and TRBJ2-7; 7 positions match TRBD2. Germline V gene data show CDR1 as MDHEN and CDR2 as SYDVKM. V lost 2 bases and J lost 0; bases outside the gene matches: 7. CDR3 length equals 16 residues. The CDR3 protein is CASSLTWRGSSYEQYF. The CDR3 nucleotides read TGTGCCAGCAGTTTAACTTGGCGGGGGAGCTCCTACGAGCAGTACTTC.